This TCR beta chain was recorded in a study of blood T cells in healthy people across ages. At the level of the study: Template switching captured about one barcoded beta molecule per two T cells.

Points from the study as a whole: Aged donors had fewer naive CD4+ cells and lower diversity than long-lived donors.

This clonotype was counted at least ten times. As yet, its antigen is unknown. V gave up 1 base and J gave up 6 bases, with 6 bases separating them. From germline, CDR1 is DFQATT and CDR2 SNEGSKA (reference sequence). The CDR3 sequence is 11 residues long. A second PCR, run for roughly 7 to 11 cycles, used a sample-barcoded 5' primer plus a J-beta primer mix. TCRdb recomputed calls from the 5' RACE reads with MiXCR, one row per CDR3 protein. This sample carries some 940,000 distinct CDR3 sequences, 29% of them seen once, and the ten largest clones take roughly 10%. Isolation of PBMCs gave at least 7 million cells per sample. The same data also went into a second study, on T cells of mothers and their children. That source adds: cDNA synthesis used all extracted RNA, 1.5 ug per 15 ul.

Sequencing used blood. This clonotype originated in a woman between 35 and 50 years old in good health. This chain connects TRBV20-1 to TRBJ1-2; the D gene is possibly TRBD1 (5 bases). In DNA form, the CDR3 reads TGCAGTGCTAGAGGAGGGGATGGCTACACCTTC. This encodes CSARGGDGYTF.